These 10 T cell receptor beta chains were sequenced from one sample in a study of cytomegalovirus exposure and HLA in healthy donors. Primers: 60 Vbeta forward and 13 Jbeta reverse. The repertoire was sequenced with immunoSEQ multiplex PCR; TCRdb's copy has only in-frame clones and lacks some. The profile covers around 160,000 clones, with about 77% appearing a single time and approximately 2.9% taken by the ten largest. The sequencing sample was made of PBMCs. Receptors were obtained from a woman between 40 and 55 years old in good health and CMV-seropositive.

CDR3 in amino acids: CAWSSGRVAGVGDTQYF. CDR3 nucleotides: TGTGCCTGGAGTAGCGGTAGAGTAGCGGGAGTAGGAGATACGCAGTATTTT. V gene TRBV30 combines with J gene TRBJ2-3, with 9 bases matching TRBD2. The junction had 14 bases not matched to a gene; V was cut back by 2 bases and J by 5 bases. This CDR3 is 17 amino acids long. Germline-derived CDR1 and CDR2 are GTSNPN and SVGIG (reference sequence).

Only a few counts were recorded for this clone. The chain employs TRBV7-2 and TRBJ2-3; 7 bases map to TRBD2. V lost 5 bases to trimming and J lost 4 bases; unmatched junction nucleotides: 6. The germline CDR1 and CDR2 sequences are SGHTA and FQGNSA. This CDR3 contains 14 residues. The CDR3 DNA follows: TGTGCCAGCAGCACCCTAGCGGTCCCAGATACGCAGTATTTT. It translates to CASSTLAVPDTQYF.

The CDR3 bases are TGTGCCAGCAGTGAATTAGCGGGGGGACTCTACAATGAGCAGTTCTTC. This encodes CASSELAGGLYNEQFF. The chain recombines TRBV2 with TRBJ2-1, with TRBD2 identical over 10 bases. This CDR3 is built from 16 residues. Looked up from germline, CDR1 is SNHLY and CDR2 is FYNNEI. After removal of 2 bases from V and 3 bases from J, the junction contained 4 bases not matched to a gene.

This chain connects TRBV19 to TRBJ1-5; 7 positions agree with TRBD1. Looked up from germline, CDR1 is LNHDA and CDR2 is SQIVND (reference sequence). The length of the CDR3 is 14 residues. V lost 6 bases and J lost 2; bases outside the gene matches: 4. As DNA, the CDR3 is TGTGCCAGTAGCCTTCAGGGGGGCAATCAGCCCCAGCATTTT. It translates to CASSLQGGNQPQHF. Combining the CDR3 with reference TRBV19 and TRBJ1-5 gives the whole variable domain DGGITQSPKYLFRKEGQNVTLSCEQNLNHDAMYWYRQDPGQGLRLIYYSQIVNDFQKGDIAEGYSVSREKKESFPLTVTSAQKNPTAFYLCASSLQGGNQPQHFGDGTRLSIL.

V usage is TRBV5-1 and J usage is TRBJ2-7, with TRBD2 as a possible D gene (6 bases). Germline V gives CDR1 SGHRS, CDR2 YFSETQ. CDR3 size: 13 residues. V dropped 0 bases and J dropped 7 bases, with 11 bases sitting between them. The CDR3 region is CASSLGRAGEQYF. The CDR3 bases are TGCGCCAGCAGCTTGGGTAGAGCGGGTGAGCAGTACTTC.

This sequence joins TRBV16 and TRBJ2-3, with TRBD1 as a possible D gene (6 bases). With 4 bases removed from V and 3 bases from J, the gap between germline ends came to 17 bases. The CDR3 runs 16 residues. Looked up from germline, CDR1 is KGHSY and CDR2 is FQNENV. DNA for the CDR3: TGTGCCAGCAGCCCGCCCGGGCGCAGGGGAACAGATACGCAGTATTTT. Its protein product is CASSPPGRRGTDTQYF.

The rearrangement joins TRBV9 to TRBJ1-4, with D perhaps TRBD1 (6 bases). Trimming cost V 3 bases and J 8 bases, with 20 bases left between them. Per germline, CDR1 SGDLS and CDR2 YYNGEE. CDR3 length: 16 residues. Here the CDR3 DNA reads TGTGCCAGCAGCGCACAAATGGGGGGGCTAAGGGAAAAACTGTTTTTT. This codes for CASSAQMGGLREKLFF.

A note on this clone: Germline is not matched at one junction end, which may reflect a read error. The V gene is TRBV7-9, the J gene TRBJ1-2; TRBD1 matches at 7 bases. Germline V gives CDR1 SEHNR, CDR2 FQNEAQ (reference sequence). There are 13 residues in the CDR3. CDR3 sequence (DNA): TGTTCCAGCAGCTTTACAGGGGAAAGTGGCTACACCTTC. It codes for CSSSFTGESGYTF.

This chain links TRBV18 with TRBJ1-2; a possible D gene is TRBD1 (5 bases). Trimming removed 3 bases at V and 4 bases at J, with 15 bases between. CDR1 and CDR2 (germline): KGHSH, LQKENI. CDR3 length: 15 amino acids. CDR3 nucleotide sequence: TGTGCCAGCTCACCCGGGACTGAGGGGTTCTATGGCTACACCTTC. Translating it yields CASSPGTEGFYGYTF.

The chain is built from TRBV29-1 and TRBJ2-5; tentative D call: TRBD1 (6 bases). Germline-derived CDR1 and CDR2 are SQVTM and ANQGSEA. The germline V and J ends were trimmed by 5 bases and 0 bases, with 7 bases remaining between them. This CDR3 is 12 amino acids long. The CDR3 is CSVRQDQETQYF. CDR3 nucleotides: TGCAGCGTTCGACAGGACCAAGAGACCCAGTACTTC.